The clone carrying this T cell receptor beta chain was observed a few times. Its matching antigen is unknown. These data originate in a study of T cell repertoires in cytomegalovirus infection. Study overall: It was recently identified HLA-C-restricted and well-studied HLA-B-restricted CMV epitopes that the study used. CMV infection and matching HLA type were both indicated by public TCR beta signatures.

General study points: Across the ex vivo response, the dominant clonotypes were HLA-C-restricted CMV-specific TCR beta clonotypes. Cumulative frequency (of public TCR beta family members) identified carriers of CMV plus the relevant HLA.

TCRdb redid the calling of the reads with MiXCR, one entry per CDR3 protein. The sample contains approximately 350,000 distinct CDR3 sequences, about 35% of which appear only once. The origin of this receptor is a human donor in good health (CMV status not recorded). Some clones in this sample may be carry-over from other donors' samples. This specimen consisted of cultured PBMCs, obtained from culture after CMV antigen stimulation.

The CDR3 sequence: CASSLVTSGGNEQFF. CDR3 DNA sequence: TGTGCCAGCAGCTTAGTGACTAGCGGGGGCAATGAGCAGTTCTTC. The chain joins TRBV7-2 to TRBJ2-1; TRBD2 aligns across 12 bases. The CDR3 contains 15 residues. Losses at the gene ends were 1 base for V and 6 bases for J; bases not matched to a gene: 1. Germline V gene sequence: CDR1 SGHTA, CDR2 FQGNSA.